This record covers a single TCR beta chain. These data belong to a study of blood T cell repertoires in COVID-19. Looking at the study overall: The United States, Italy and Spain were the sources of the acute and convalescent COVID-19 samples. Sources were T cells, B-cell-depleted T cells, or PBMCs; the material itself was cDNA or gDNA.

Produced via immunoSEQ multiplex PCR; TCRdb's table is partial and in-frame only. The sample yields around 300,000 clones, more than 75% seen once. Germline V gives CDR1 SGHRS, CDR2 YFSETQ. V lost 3 bases and J lost 1; bases outside the gene matches: 8. This CDR3 is 16 amino acids long. The clonotype was recovered from a woman aged 60-75 years in a cohort exposed to, infected with or recovered from COVID-19 (not recorded which). Sample: PBMCs or T cells enriched from blood (not recorded which). This chain joins TRBV5-1 and TRBJ2-7; 9 nucleotides match TRBD1. The CDR3 DNA reads TGCGCCAGCAGCTCCAAGACCGACAGGGGGTCCTACGAGCAGTACTTC. This sequence encodes CASSSKTDRGSYEQYF.